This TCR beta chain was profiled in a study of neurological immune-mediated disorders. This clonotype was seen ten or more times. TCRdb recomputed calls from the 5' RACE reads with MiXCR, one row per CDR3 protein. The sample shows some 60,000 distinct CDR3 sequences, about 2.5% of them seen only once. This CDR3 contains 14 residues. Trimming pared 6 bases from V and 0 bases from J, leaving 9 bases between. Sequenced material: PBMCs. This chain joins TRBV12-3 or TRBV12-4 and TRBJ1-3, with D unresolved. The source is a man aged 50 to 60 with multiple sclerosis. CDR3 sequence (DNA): TGTGCCAGCAGGGCTCTGACCTCTGGAAACACCATATATTTT. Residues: CASRALTSGNTIYF.